These 8 T cell receptor beta chains came from one sample sequenced in a study of cytomegalovirus exposure and HLA in healthy donors. PCR used 60 Vbeta primers and 13 Jbeta primers. The protocol was immunoSEQ multiplex PCR, while the TCRdb copy is restricted to in-frame clones and leaves out a portion. The sample lists approximately 170,000 clones; over 70% were seen once. The sequencing sample was made of PBMCs. Receptors originate from a woman in her thirties or forties in good health and CMV-seropositive.

This clone was seen more than once but under ten times. The chain recombines TRBV6-6 with TRBJ2-3; 9 nucleotides align to TRBD1. Trimming removed 6 bases from V and 2 bases from J; junction bases left unmatched: 6. Germline loops: CDR1 MNHNY, CDR2 SVGAGI (reference sequence). CDR3 length equals 15 residues. CDR3 protein: CASRQTGGPTDTQYF. For the CDR3, the DNA is TGTGCCAGCAGACAAACAGGGGGCCCCACAGATACGCAGTATTTT.

The V gene is TRBV27, the J gene TRBJ1-2; the match to TRBD1 covers 8 bases. CDR1 MNHEY and CDR2 SMNVEV come from the germline V gene (reference sequence). J lost 2 bases, V lost 5 bases, and 16 bases had no gene match. The CDR3 runs to 18 residues. The CDR3 spells CASSRGGQGANVNYGYTF. CDR3 DNA: TGTGCCAGCAGTCGGGGAGGGCAGGGGGCTAATGTCAACTATGGCTACACCTTC.

This chain links TRBV5-6 with TRBJ2-5; 9 bases align to TRBD2. This CDR3 contains 14 residues. V shed 2 bases and J 3 bases; nucleotides not matched to a gene: 2. Germline V gene sequence: CDR1 SGHDT, CDR2 YYEEEE. CDR3 nucleotides: TGTGCCAGCAGCTTCGCTAGCGGGGAAGAGACCCAGTACTTC. Its translation is CASSFASGEETQYF.

This chain joins TRBV6-5 and TRBJ2-7, with D perhaps matching TRBD1 (6 bases). The CDR3 consists of 14 residues. The ends were cut back, 6 bases at V and 4 bases at J, with 16 bases in the middle. Germline values: CDR1 MNHEY, CDR2 SVGAGI. The CDR3 coding sequence is TGTGCCAGCAGAACGCGTTTGGACAGATACGAGCAGTACTTC. Its protein product is CASRTRLDRYEQYF.

The genes are TRBV5-1 and TRBJ2-3; D gene unclear. The germline V gene has CDR1 SGHRS and CDR2 YFSETQ. With 3 bases removed from V and 0 bases from J, the gap between germline ends came to 17 bases. The CDR3 is made up of 17 amino acids. Here the CDR3 DNA reads TGCGCCAGCAGCTCAACCACGTGGTACAGTAGCACAGATACGCAGTATTTT. Residues: CASSSTTWYSSTDTQYF.

The chain joins TRBV29-1 to TRBJ1-2; D gene unclear. The CDR3 consists of 11 residues. Germline V gene lookup returns CDR1 SQVTM and CDR2 ANQGSEA. Deletions cut 6 bases from V and 11 bases from J, with 16 bases between. CDR3 sequence reads: CSVRVYLEYTF. DNA of the CDR3: TGCAGCGTCCGAGTTTATCTAGAGTACACCTTC.

Notes on this clone: The same CDR3 also results from other DNA sequences found in this sample. V usage is TRBV6-1 and J usage is TRBJ1-5, with TRBD1 as a possible D gene (6 bases). Trimming took 5 bases from V and 7 from J, leaving 18 bases between them. The CDR3 is 15 residues long. Germline lookup yields CDR1 MNHNS and CDR2 SASEGT. CDR3 coding DNA: TGTGCCAGCAGTCGAGACAGGAACGGGAGGCAGCCCCAGCATTTT. Protein sequence: CASSRDRNGRQPQHF.

Remarks on this clone: Its ends do not fully match the called genes, so a read error is possible. The V and J genes are TRBV2 and TRBJ2-4; 7 bases agree with TRBD2. CDR3 length: 14 residues. Germline values: CDR1 SNHLY, CDR2 FYNNEI. This CDR3 reads CASRPGLRANSQYF. The CDR3 nucleotides read TGTGCCAGCAGGCCGGGACTAAGGGCAAACAGTCAGTACTTC.